These T cell receptor beta chains were read from a single sample in a study of T cell repertoires in ileal Crohn's disease. TCRdb keeps only in-frame clones here, not all; method: immunoSEQ multiplex PCR. In the table there are approximately 14,000 clones, over 75% of which are singletons. The sequencing sample was made of ileal tissue. These receptors all come from an adult with Crohn's disease. Both conserved end residues are part of each CDR3. D genes are given only for firm matches. Where a row states a size, it is once, few, many or the class of an expanded clone; other rows omit it.

>.|TRBV5-4|TRBJ1-1|.
CASSPSMNTEAFF
TGTGCCAGCAGCCCCTCTATGAACACTGAAGCTTTCTTT
>once|TRBV5-8|TRBJ1-1|.
CASSPRLGGRAEAFF
TGTGCCAGCAGCCCTAGATTAGGGGGGCGGGCTGAAGCTTTCTTT
>.|TRBV11-3|TRBJ2-1|.
CASGGGVNEQFF
TGTGCCAGCGGTGGAGGGGTCAATGAGCAGTTCTTC
>.|TRBV4-2|TRBJ2-7|TRBD1
CASSQVFDRDRGYEQYF
TGTGCCAGCAGCCAAGTTTTTGACCGTGACAGGGGCTACGAGCAGTACTTC
>.|TRBV7-2|TRBJ1-2|.
CASSHNTGITNYGYTF
TGTGCCAGCAGCCACAATACAGGGATAACTAACTATGGCTACACCTTC
>.|TRBV5-1|TRBJ1-3|TRBD1
CASSLVGGENTIYF
TGCGCCAGCAGCTTGGTAGGGGGCGAAAACACCATATATTTT
>few|TRBV7-9|TRBJ2-6|TRBD1
CASSWDRGSGANVLTF
TGTGCCAGCAGCTGGGACAGGGGCTCTGGGGCCAACGTCCTGACTTTC
>.|TRBV4-1|TRBJ1-1|.
CASSQDYGGMAFF
TGCGCCAGCAGCCAAGATTACGGAGGAATGGCTTTCTTT
>.|TRBV6-1|TRBJ1-3|.
CASSDPTRSGNTIYF
TGTGCCAGCAGTGACCCGACACGCTCTGGAAACACCATATATTTT
>once|TRBV10-3|TRBJ2-5|TRBD2
CAISGTLAEGETQYF
TGTGCCATCAGTGGGACACTAGCGGAGGGAGAGACCCAGTACTTC
>.|TRBV9|TRBJ2-3|.
CASSATQPRGPTDTQYF
TGTGCCAGCAGCGCCACCCAACCACGGGGGCCCACAGATACGCAGTATTTT
>few|TRBV7-9|TRBJ2-3|.
CASSPGAGGTDTQYF
TGTGCCAGCAGCCCAGGGGCGGGGGGCACAGATACGCAGTATTTT
>once|TRBV7-2|TRBJ1-3|.
CASSPTPFGWGNTIYF
TGTGCCAGCAGCCCCACCCCCTTTGGGTGGGGAAACACCATATATTTT
>.|TRBV30|TRBJ1-5|.
CAWSASTLDQPQHF
TGTGCCTGGAGTGCCTCAACGCTGGATCAGCCCCAGCATTTT
>.|TRBV27|TRBJ2-1|.
CASSVSLSSYNEQFF
TGTGCCAGCAGTGTGAGTCTAAGCTCCTACAATGAGCAGTTCTTC
>.|TRBV30|TRBJ1-2|.
CAWSRQDYGYTF
TGTGCCTGGTCGAGACAGGACTATGGCTACACCTTC
>.|TRBV5-4|TRBJ2-2|TRBD2
CASSLHGRGLSGELFF
TGTGCCAGCAGCTTGCACGGGAGGGGTTTGAGCGGGGAGCTGTTTTTT
>.|TRBV7-9|TRBJ1-5|TRBD1
CASSSMTGGIGQPQHF
TGTGCCAGCAGCTCCATGACAGGGGGCATTGGTCAGCCCCAGCATTTT
>.|TRBV7-8|TRBJ2-7|.
CASSRSGQKNSEQYF
TGTGCCAGCAGCCGCTCGGGGCAGAAGAATTCCGAGCAGTACTTC
>.|TRBV5-4|TRBJ1-2|TRBD1
CASSEGQGDTGYTF
TGTGCCAGCAGCGAAGGACAGGGGGATACTGGCTACACCTTC
>.|TRBV5-8|TRBJ1-5|.
CASSLRVGAQHF
TGTGCCAGCAGCTTAAGGGTCGGGGCCCAGCATTTT
>once|TRBV7-6|TRBJ1-1|.
CASSFERNTEAFF
TGTGCCAGCAGCTTTGAGAGGAACACTGAAGCTTTCTTT
>.|TRBV6-6|TRBJ2-5|.
CASSTQGTKNPGYF
TGTGCCAGCAGTACCCAAGGGACGAAGAACCCGGGTTACTTC
>.|TRBV7-8|TRBJ1-6|.
CASSFPSGGKRNSPLHF
TGTGCCAGCAGCTTCCCTTCGGGGGGAAAACGTAATTCACCCCTCCACTTT
>.|TRBV7-9|TRBJ1-1|.
CASSLVREFEAFF
TGTGCCAGCAGCTTAGTCAGGGAGTTTGAAGCTTTCTTT
>.|TRBV7-2|TRBJ1-1|.
CASSTGTTEAFF
TGTGCCAGCAGCACTGGAACCACTGAAGCTTTCTTT
>few|TRBV6-1|TRBJ2-7|TRBD1
CASSGRDRGFYEQYF
TGTGCCAGCAGTGGCCGGGACAGGGGATTCTACGAGCAGTACTTC
>.|TRBV27|TRBJ2-1|.
CASSLERGVYNEQFF
TGTGCCAGCAGTTTAGAAAGAGGGGTATACAATGAGCAGTTCTTC
>.|TRBV4-2|TRBJ2-5|.
CASSPKILAGDQETQYF
TGTGCCAGCAGCCCAAAGATCCTGGCAGGGGACCAAGAGACCCAGTACTTC
>.|TRBV30|TRBJ1-1|TRBD1
CAWAGTVNTEAFF
TGTGCCTGGGCCGGGACAGTCAACACTGAAGCTTTCTTT
>few|TRBV14|TRBJ2-1|.
CASSQDRVMFDEQFF
TGTGCCAGCAGCCAAGATAGAGTGATGTTCGATGAGCAGTTCTTC
>once|TRBV7-3|TRBJ2-1|TRBD2
CASSSKLAGGEQFF
TGTGCCAGCAGCTCCAAACTAGCGGGCGGGGAGCAGTTCTTC
>few|TRBV6-1|TRBJ2-7|.
CASRQGHYEQYF
TGTGCCAGCAGGCAGGGACACTACGAGCAGTACTTC
>.|TRBV6-6|TRBJ1-1|TRBD1
CAGQGAWMNTEAFF
TGTGCCGGCCAGGGGGCTTGGATGAACACTGAAGCTTTCTTT
>.|TRBV6-5|TRBJ2-7|.
CASSYQQGAYEQYF
TGTGCCAGCAGTTACCAGCAGGGTGCATACGAGCAGTACTTC
>.|TRBV2|TRBJ1-4|.
CASSGGENEKLFF
TGTGCCAGCAGTGGTGGGGAGAATGAAAAACTGTTTTTT
>.|TRBV5-4|TRBJ2-1|.
CASSPPGAYKPEQFF
TGTGCCAGCAGCCCGCCCGGGGCCTACAAGCCGGAGCAGTTCTTC
>.|TRBV10-3|TRBJ1-4|TRBD1
CAISESGTGDEKLFF
TGTGCCATCAGTGAGTCCGGGACAGGTGATGAAAAACTGTTTTTT
>.|TRBV9|TRBJ2-3|.
CASSVEGGFNLLTQYF
TGTGCCAGCAGCGTAGAGGGGGGGTTCAACTTGTTGACGCAGTATTTT
>once|TRBV6-1|TRBJ1-3|.
CASSEAEFYDTPGGNTIYF
TGTGCCAGCAGTGAAGCGGAATTCTATGACACGCCTGGAGGAAACACCATATATTTT
>few|TRBV2|TRBJ2-7|TRBD1
CASSEALGQGTYEQYF
TGTGCCAGCAGTGAAGCGCTAGGACAGGGGACCTACGAGCAGTACTTC
>.|TRBV7-3|TRBJ2-7|TRBD1
CASSRTGASDYEQYF
TGTGCCAGCAGCCGGACAGGGGCCTCTGACTACGAGCAGTACTTC
>.|TRBV5-1|TRBJ1-1|TRBD1
CASTQGQGAYTEAFF
TGCGCCAGCACTCAGGGACAGGGGGCATATACTGAAGCTTTCTTT
>few|TRBV5-1|TRBJ1-5|.
CASSWDGDSNQPQHF
TGCGCCAGCAGCTGGGATGGGGATAGCAATCAGCCCCAGCATTTT
>.|TRBV6-1|TRBJ1-1|TRBD1
CASGTGSVNTEAFF
TGTGCCAGCGGGACAGGGAGCGTGAACACTGAAGCTTTCTTT
>once|TRBV20-1|TRBJ1-2|.
CSTGGNYGYTF
TGCAGTACGGGGGGGAACTATGGCTACACCTTC